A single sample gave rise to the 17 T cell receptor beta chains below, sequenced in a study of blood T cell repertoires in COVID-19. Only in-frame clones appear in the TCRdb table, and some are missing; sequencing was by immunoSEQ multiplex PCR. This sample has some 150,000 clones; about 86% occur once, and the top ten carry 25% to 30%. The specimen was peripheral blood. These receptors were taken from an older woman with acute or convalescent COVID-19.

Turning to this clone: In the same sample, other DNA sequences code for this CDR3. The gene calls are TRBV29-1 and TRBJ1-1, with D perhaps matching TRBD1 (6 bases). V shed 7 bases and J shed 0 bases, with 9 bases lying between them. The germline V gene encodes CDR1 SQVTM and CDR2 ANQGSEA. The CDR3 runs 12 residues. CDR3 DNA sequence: TGCAGCGCTGGACAGATGAACACTGAAGCTTTCTTT. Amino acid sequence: CSAGQMNTEAFF.

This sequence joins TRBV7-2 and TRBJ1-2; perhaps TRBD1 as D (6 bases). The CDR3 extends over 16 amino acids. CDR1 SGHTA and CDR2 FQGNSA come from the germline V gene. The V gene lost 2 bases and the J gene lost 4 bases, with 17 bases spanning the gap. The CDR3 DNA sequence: TGTGCCAGCAGCTTAAACGGGCCAGGGGCAGTCTATGGCTACACCTTC. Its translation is CASSLNGPGAVYGYTF. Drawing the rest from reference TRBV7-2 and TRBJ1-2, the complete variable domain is GAGVSQSPSNKVTEKGKDVELRCDPISGHTALYWYRQSLGQGLEFLIYFQGNSAPDKSGLPSDRFSAERTGGSVSTLTIQRTQQEDSAVYLCASSLNGPGAVYGYTFGSGTRLTVV.

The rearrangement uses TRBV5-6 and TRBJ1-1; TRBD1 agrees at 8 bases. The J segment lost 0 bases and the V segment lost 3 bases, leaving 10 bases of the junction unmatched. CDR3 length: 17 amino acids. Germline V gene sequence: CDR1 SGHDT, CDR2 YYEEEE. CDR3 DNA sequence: TGTGCCAGCAGCTCGCCGGGGGACAGGTTCATGAACACTGAAGCTTTCTTT. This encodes CASSSPGDRFMNTEAFF.

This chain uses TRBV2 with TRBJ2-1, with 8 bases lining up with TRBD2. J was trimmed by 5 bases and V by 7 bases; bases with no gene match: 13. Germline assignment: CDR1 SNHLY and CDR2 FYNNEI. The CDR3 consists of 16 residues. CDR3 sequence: CASNAAGAGVHNEQFF. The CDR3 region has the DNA TGTGCCAGCAACGCCGCCGGAGCGGGGGTTCACAATGAGCAGTTCTTC.

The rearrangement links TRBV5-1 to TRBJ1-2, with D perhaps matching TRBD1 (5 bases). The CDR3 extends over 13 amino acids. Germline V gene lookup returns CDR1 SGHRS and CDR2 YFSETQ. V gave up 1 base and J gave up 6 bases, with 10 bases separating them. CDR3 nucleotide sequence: TGCGCCAGCAGCTTGTTAGAAGGGGATGGCTACACCTTC. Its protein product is CASSLLEGDGYTF.

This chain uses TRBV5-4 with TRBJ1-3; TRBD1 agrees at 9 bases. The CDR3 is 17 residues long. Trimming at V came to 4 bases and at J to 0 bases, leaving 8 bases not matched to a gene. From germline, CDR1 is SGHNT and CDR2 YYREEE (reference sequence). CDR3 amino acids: CASSQTGGGSSGNTIYF. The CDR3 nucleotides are TGTGCCAGCAGCCAGACAGGGGGAGGAAGCTCTGGAAACACCATATATTTT.

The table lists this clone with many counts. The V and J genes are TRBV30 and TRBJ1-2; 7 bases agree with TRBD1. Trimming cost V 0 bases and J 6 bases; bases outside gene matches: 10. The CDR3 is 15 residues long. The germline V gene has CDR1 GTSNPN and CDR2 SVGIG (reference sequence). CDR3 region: CAWSVPAGGKDGYTF. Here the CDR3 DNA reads TGTGCCTGGAGTGTACCGGCAGGGGGAAAGGATGGCTACACCTTC.

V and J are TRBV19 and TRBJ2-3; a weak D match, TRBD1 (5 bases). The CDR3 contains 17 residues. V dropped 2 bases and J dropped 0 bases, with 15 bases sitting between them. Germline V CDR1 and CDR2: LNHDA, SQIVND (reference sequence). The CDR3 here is CASSIRGPYVSTDTQYF. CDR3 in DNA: TGTGCCAGTAGTATAAGGGGCCCGTATGTCAGCACAGATACGCAGTATTTT.

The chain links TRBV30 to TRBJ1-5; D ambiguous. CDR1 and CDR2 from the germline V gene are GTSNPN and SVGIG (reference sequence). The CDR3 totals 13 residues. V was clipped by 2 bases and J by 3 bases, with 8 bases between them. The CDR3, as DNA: TGTGCCTGGAGTAGGCAGGACAATCAGCCCCAGCATTTT. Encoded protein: CAWSRQDNQPQHF.

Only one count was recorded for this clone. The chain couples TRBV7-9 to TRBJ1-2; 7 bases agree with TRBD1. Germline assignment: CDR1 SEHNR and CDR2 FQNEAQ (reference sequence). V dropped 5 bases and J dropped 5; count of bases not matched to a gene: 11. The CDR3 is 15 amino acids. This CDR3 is CASSPRDSVWYGYTF. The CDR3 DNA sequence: TGTGCCAGCAGCCCCCGGGACAGTGTCTGGTATGGCTACACCTTC.

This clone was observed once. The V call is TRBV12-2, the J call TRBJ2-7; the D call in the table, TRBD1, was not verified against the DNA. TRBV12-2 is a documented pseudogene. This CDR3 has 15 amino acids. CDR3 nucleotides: TGTGCAAGTCGCTTCCCCAGGGGGCTCCACTACGAGCAGTACTTC. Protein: CASRFPRGLHYEQYF.

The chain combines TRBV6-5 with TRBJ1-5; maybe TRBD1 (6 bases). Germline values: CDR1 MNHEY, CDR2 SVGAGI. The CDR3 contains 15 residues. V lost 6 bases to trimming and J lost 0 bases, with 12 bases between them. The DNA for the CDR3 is TGTGCCAGCAGGTCGGACAGTTATAGCAATCAGCCCCAGCATTTT. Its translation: CASRSDSYSNQPQHF.

The CDR3 DNA is TGTGCCAGCAGTTTGGGTAGCAGAGGCTACACCTTC. Amino acid sequence: CASSLGSRGYTF. The chain combines TRBV12-3 or TRBV12-4 with TRBJ1-2, with D hard to call. The length of the CDR3 is 12 residues. Trimming stripped 3 bases from V and 8 bases from J, with 10 bases between.

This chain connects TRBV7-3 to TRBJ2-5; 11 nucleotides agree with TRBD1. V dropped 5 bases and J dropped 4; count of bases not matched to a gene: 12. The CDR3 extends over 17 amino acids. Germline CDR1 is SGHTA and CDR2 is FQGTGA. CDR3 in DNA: TGTGCCAGCAGCGCCCGGACAGGGGGCAGTATCGGAGAGACCCAGTACTTC. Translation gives CASSARTGGSIGETQYF.

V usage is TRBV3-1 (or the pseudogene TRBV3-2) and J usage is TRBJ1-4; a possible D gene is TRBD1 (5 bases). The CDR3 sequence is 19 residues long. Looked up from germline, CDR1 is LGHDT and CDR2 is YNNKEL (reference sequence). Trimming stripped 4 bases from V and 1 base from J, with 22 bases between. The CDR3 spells CASSRSRTYSYVTNEKLFF. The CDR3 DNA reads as TGTGCCAGCAGCCGATCGCGGACATACTCCTACGTAACTAATGAAAAACTGTTTTTT.

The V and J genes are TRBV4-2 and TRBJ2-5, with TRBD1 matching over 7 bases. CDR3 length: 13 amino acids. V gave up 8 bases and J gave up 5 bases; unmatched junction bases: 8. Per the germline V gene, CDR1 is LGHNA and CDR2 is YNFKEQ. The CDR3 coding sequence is TGTGCCAGCCGAGGGGGCCCCGCGGAGACCCAGTACTTC. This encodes CASRGGPAETQYF.

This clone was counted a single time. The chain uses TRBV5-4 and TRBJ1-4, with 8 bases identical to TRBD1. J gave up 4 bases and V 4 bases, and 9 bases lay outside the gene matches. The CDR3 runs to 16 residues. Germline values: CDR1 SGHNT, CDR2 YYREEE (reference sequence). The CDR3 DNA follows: TGTGCCAGCAGCGCCGGACAGGGAAGCGGTAATGAAAAACTGTTTTTT. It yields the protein CASSAGQGSGNEKLFF.